This T cell receptor (beta chain) comes out of a study of identical twins. Trimming removed 7 bases at V and 9 bases at J, with 10 bases between. This CDR3 is 10 amino acids long. CDR1 is SQVTM and CDR2 is ANQGSEA in the germline V gene. TCRdb re-called the 5' RACE reads through MiXCR, storing one row per CDR3 protein. Here the sample spans just over 500,000 distinct CDR3 sequences, 20% to 25% being singletons. This clonotype appeared a few times. The same specimen was also included in a second study, on T cells expressing NK-cell markers. That paper notes: About 1.0-8% of CD8+ T cells in several donors belonged to dominant NKG2C+ clonotypes. Where several donors were concerned, these clonotypes also led the CD3+CD56-NKG2C+ fraction.

This sequence joins TRBV29-1 and TRBJ2-1; TRBD2 might be the D (6 bases). Source material: CD4+ T cells sorted from blood. This clonotype originated in a woman under 30 in good health. Here the CDR3 reads CSGLGGEQFF. In nucleotides, the CDR3 is TGCAGCGGGCTGGGAGGTGAGCAGTTCTTC.